The rows below give T cell receptor beta chains drawn from one sample of a study of response to subunit inactivated influenza vaccine. TCRdb passed the RT-PCR reads through MiXCR, listing each CDR3 protein once. The sample gives approximately 700,000 distinct CDR3 sequences, 15% to 19% of which show up once; around 10% is in the top ten. The material sequenced was PBMCs from blood, taken 12 days after vaccination. The origin of the receptors is a man between 50 and 59 years old who received an inactivated influenza vaccine. CDR3s include the opening cysteine and the closing phenylalanine or tryptophan. The D gene is left open where the match is weak. Where a row states a size, it is once, few, many or the class of an expanded clone; other rows omit it.

NA,TRBJ2-1,NA,TRBV14,TGTGCCAGCAGCCAAATCAGGGGCATCACCTACAATGAGCAGTTCTTC,CASSQIRGITYNEQFF
NA,TRBJ2-1,NA,TRBV9,TGTGCCAGCAGTCCCGTTAGGGTCTCCTACAATGAGCAGTTCTTC,CASSPVRVSYNEQFF
NA,TRBJ2-7,TRBD2,TRBV7-4,TGTGCCAGCAGCTTAAATTTTCTAGCGGGAGCCTACGAGCAGTACTTC,CASSLNFLAGAYEQYF
once,TRBJ2-1,NA,TRBV30,TGTGCCTGGAGTGTAGGGGCAGGTACCTACAATGAGCAGTTCTTC,CAWSVGAGTYNEQFF
few,TRBJ2-1,TRBD2,TRBV7-9,TGTGCCAGCAGCTTCGGGACTACCCAGGAGCAGTTCTTC,CASSFGTTQEQFF
few,TRBJ2-1,NA,TRBV6-4,TGTGCCAGCAGTGTCGATGGCCATGAGCAGTTCTTC,CASSVDGHEQFF
NA,TRBJ2-3,NA,TRBV6-2/TRBV6-3,TGTGCCAGCAGACATGGTACGCAGTATTTT,CASRHGTQYF
once,TRBJ2-3,NA,TRBV29-1,TGCAGCGTTGGATCGAGTAATTACCGAGATACGCAGTATTTT,CSVGSSNYRDTQYF
few,TRBJ2-2,NA,TRBV5-1,TGCGCCAGCAGCGCGATGGGGTACGCGAACACCGGGGAGCTGTTTTTT,CASSAMGYANTGELFF
few,TRBJ2-5,TRBD2,TRBV10-2,TGCGCCAGCAGCACCCGACTAGCGGGGAACCAAGAGACCCAGTACTTC,CASSTRLAGNQETQYF
NA,TRBJ2-1,TRBD2,TRBV3-1,TGTGCCAGCAGCCCCTTCGAACGGGAGGGCCTGGATGAGCAGTTCTTC,CASSPFEREGLDEQFF
NA,TRBJ2-7,TRBD2,TRBV6-5,TGTGCCAGCAGTTCAATAGCGGGAGGGCCGTACGAGCAGTACTTC,CASSSIAGGPYEQYF
NA,TRBJ2-3,NA,TRBV29-1,TGCAGCGTTGATCATGGAGCAGATACGCAGTATTTT,CSVDHGADTQYF
NA,TRBJ2-5,TRBD2,TRBV6-1,TGTGCCAGCAGTCAGGTTTTCGGGGGGGCCCAAGAGACCCAGTACTTC,CASSQVFGGAQETQYF
many,TRBJ2-3,NA,TRBV5-1,TGCGCCAGCAGCTTGGGCAGCGTGACTAGCACAGATACGCAGTATTTT,CASSLGSVTSTDTQYF
NA,TRBJ1-4,NA,TRBV12-3/TRBV12-4,TGTGCCAGCAGCCCGTGGGGGGCGGCTGAAAAACTGTTTTTT,CASSPWGAAEKLFF
NA,TRBJ2-2,NA,TRBV12-3/TRBV12-4,TGTGCCAGCAGTTTGCGGGCGTGGGGCACCGGGGAGCTGTTTTTT,CASSLRAWGTGELFF
few,TRBJ1-4,NA,TRBV6-2/TRBV6-3,TGTGCCAGCAGTGCGGTGCTACGGGATGAAAAACTGTTTTTT,CASSAVLRDEKLFF
few,TRBJ2-1,TRBD2,TRBV4-3,TGCGCCAGCAGCACGACTAGCGGGAGTTCCTACAATGAGCAGTTCTTC,CASSTTSGSSYNEQFF
NA,TRBJ2-3,NA,TRBV28,TGTGCCAGCGAGGGCCCTGACACAGATACGCAGTATTTT,CASEGPDTDTQYF
few,TRBJ2-7,NA,TRBV5-1,TGCGCCAGCAACTTGGGTACCATAAACTACGAGCAGTACTTC,CASNLGTINYEQYF
NA,TRBJ2-1,NA,TRBV6-5,TGTGCCAGCAGCCATGGGCCTGGGCAGTTCTTC,CASSHGPGQFF
NA,TRBJ2-1,NA,TRBV7-2,TGTGCCAGCAGGCACCGGGACTCTCGAAACAATGAGCAGTTCTTC,CASRHRDSRNNEQFF
NA,TRBJ2-1,NA,TRBV7-9,TGTGCCAGCAGCCCCAATAAGTACGCCGAGCAGTTCTTC,CASSPNKYAEQFF
many,TRBJ2-3,NA,TRBV5-1,TGCGCCAGCAGCTTGGGGGTTCGAGGGTTTGAGGATACGCAGTATTTT,CASSLGVRGFEDTQYF
NA,TRBJ1-1,TRBD1,TRBV15,TGTGCCACCAGCGGTGAGCGACAGGGGGGAACTGAAGCTTTCTTT,CATSGERQGGTEAFF
NA,TRBJ2-4,TRBD2,TRBV3-1,TGTGCCAGCAGCCAAGCGGCTAGCGGGGACATTCAGTACTTC,CASSQAASGDIQYF
many,TRBJ1-2,NA,TRBV28,TGTGCCAGCAGTTTTGGGGCGGCCTATGGCTACACCTTC,CASSFGAAYGYTF
NA,TRBJ1-5,NA,TRBV14,TGTGCCAGCAGCCAAGATCCGTTAGCGGGCAAGGATCAGCCCCAGCATTTT,CASSQDPLAGKDQPQHF
NA,TRBJ2-1,NA,TRBV5-1,TGCGCCAGCAGCTTGGAACGACAGAATGAGCAGTTCTTC,CASSLERQNEQFF
few,TRBJ1-5,TRBD1,TRBV20-1,TGCAGTGCTAGGGGCTTGACAGGGAATCAGCCCCAGCATTTT,CSARGLTGNQPQHF
NA,TRBJ2-2,NA,TRBV20-1,TGCAGTGCTAGAGATTTCCGGGGCGGAGGCACCGGGGAGCTGTTTTTT,CSARDFRGGGTGELFF
NA,TRBJ2-1,NA,TRBV6-1,TGTGCCAGCAGCCCAGCCCAGAGGTGGAATGAGCAGTTCTTC,CASSPAQRWNEQFF
few,TRBJ1-1,TRBD1,TRBV10-3,TGTGCCATCAGGGGGACAGCTAACACTGAAGCTTTCTTT,CAIRGTANTEAFF
many,TRBJ2-1,TRBD2,TRBV4-3,TGCGCCAGCAGCCAAAGACTAGCCTCCTACAATGAGCAGTTCTTC,CASSQRLASYNEQFF
few,TRBJ2-1,NA,TRBV29-1,TGCAGCGTTGAGGGCTCCTTGCGGGGTGAGCAGTTCTTC,CSVEGSLRGEQFF
NA,TRBJ1-1,NA,TRBV29-1,TGCAGCGTTGAGCGCAGGCAGAACACTGAAGCTTTCTTT,CSVERRQNTEAFF
NA,TRBJ1-1,TRBD1,TRBV20-1,TGCAGCACTCACAGGGGGGACACTGAAGCTTTCTTT,CSTHRGDTEAFF
NA,TRBJ2-7,NA,TRBV21-1,TGTGCCAGCAGCAGTAGCGGGAGAGGGAACGAGCAGTACTTC,CASSSSGRGNEQYF
few,TRBJ1-1,NA,TRBV5-1,TGCGCCAGCAGCTTGGCGGATCTCACTGAAGCTTTCTTT,CASSLADLTEAFF
NA,TRBJ1-1,NA,TRBV4-1,TGCGCCAGCAGCCAAGCGGGACACAGGAACACTGAAGCTTTCTTT,CASSQAGHRNTEAFF